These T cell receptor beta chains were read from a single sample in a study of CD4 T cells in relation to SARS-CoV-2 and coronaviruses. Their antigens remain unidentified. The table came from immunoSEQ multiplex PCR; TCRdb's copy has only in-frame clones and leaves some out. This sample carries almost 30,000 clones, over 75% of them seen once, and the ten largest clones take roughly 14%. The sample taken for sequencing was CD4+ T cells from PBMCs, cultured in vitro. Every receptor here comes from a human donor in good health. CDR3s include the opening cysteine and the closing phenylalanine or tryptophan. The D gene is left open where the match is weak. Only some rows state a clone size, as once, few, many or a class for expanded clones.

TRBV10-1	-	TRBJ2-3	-	TGCGCCACAGGGGAGGGCAACACAGATACGCAGTATTTT	CATGEGNTDTQYF
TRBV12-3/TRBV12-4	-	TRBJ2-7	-	TGTGCCAGCAGCGCTAGGAGTCTCGAGGAGCAGTACTTC	CASSARSLEEQYF
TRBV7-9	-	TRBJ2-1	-	TGTGCCAGCAGCTTAGGCCTAGCTACGACCTACAATGAGCAGTTCTTC	CASSLGLATTYNEQFF
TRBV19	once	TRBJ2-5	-	TGTGCCAGTAGTACGCAGCCGCAGGGGCAAGAGACCCAGTACTTC	CASSTQPQGQETQYF
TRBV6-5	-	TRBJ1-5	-	TGTGCCAGCAGTACAGAGGAGGGTCAGCCCCAGCATTTT	CASSTEEGQPQHF
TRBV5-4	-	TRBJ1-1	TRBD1	TGTGCCAGCACCGAGGAGGGGGCAGTTGAAGCTTTCTTT	CASTEEGAVEAFF
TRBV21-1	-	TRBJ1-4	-	TGTGCCAGCAGCAAAAGGTCCCCCAGGGGAGGAGAAAAACTGTTTTTT	CASSKRSPRGGEKLFF
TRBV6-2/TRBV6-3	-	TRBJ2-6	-	TGTGCCAGCAGTTTCTCTGGGGCCAACGTCCTGACTTTC	CASSFSGANVLTF
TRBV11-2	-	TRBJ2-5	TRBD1	TGTGCCAGCAGCCGGGACAGGCAAGAGACCCAGTACTTC	CASSRDRQETQYF
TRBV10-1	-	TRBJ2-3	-	TGCGCCAGCAGTGCTCTACAGACAGATACGCAGTATTTT	CASSALQTDTQYF
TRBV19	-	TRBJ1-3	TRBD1	TGTGCCAGTAGGGGACAGCTCTCTGGAAACACCATATATTTT	CASRGQLSGNTIYF
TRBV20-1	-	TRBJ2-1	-	TGCAGTGCTAGTACGGACCAGCACGCCTACAATGAGCAGTTCTTC	CSASTDQHAYNEQFF
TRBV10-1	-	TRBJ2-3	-	TGCGCCAGCATAAGGGTCGGCCCCAAACTTCACACAGATACGCAGTATTTT	CASIRVGPKLHTDTQYF
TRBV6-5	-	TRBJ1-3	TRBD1	TGTGCCAGCAGTCGGGACAGGGGGTATGACACCATATATTTT	CASSRDRGYDTIYF
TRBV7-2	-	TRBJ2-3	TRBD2	TGTGCCAGCAGCTCCCCAGGAGGGCGGGGGGGCCGAACAGATACGCAGTATTTT	CASSSPGGRGGRTDTQYF
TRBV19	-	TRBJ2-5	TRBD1	TGTGCCAGTAGTAGACAGGGGGCGCGAGAGACCCAGTACTTC	CASSRQGARETQYF
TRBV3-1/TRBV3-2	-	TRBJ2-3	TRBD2	TGTGCCAGCAGCCTAGGGCTAGCGGGGGGGAATACGCAGTATTTT	CASSLGLAGGNTQYF
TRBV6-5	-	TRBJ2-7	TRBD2	TGTGCCAGCAAGGCAGGGAGGGCCTCTGAGCAGTACTTC	CASKAGRASEQYF
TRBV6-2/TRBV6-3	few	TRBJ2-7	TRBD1	TGTGCCAGCAGTATTCCAACCGGGACAGTCACTACGAGGCAGTACTTC	CASSIPTGTVTTRQYF
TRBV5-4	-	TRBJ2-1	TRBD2	TGTGCCAGCAGCCCGGGACTAGCGGGCGGCACAGAGCAGTTCTTC	CASSPGLAGGTEQFF
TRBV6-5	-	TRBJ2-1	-	TGTGCCAGCAGTTACCTCGATGAGCAGTTCTTC	CASSYLDEQFF
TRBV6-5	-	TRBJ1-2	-	TGTGCCAGCAAGCAACAGGGTGGGAATAACTATGGCTACACCTTC	CASKQQGGNNYGYTF
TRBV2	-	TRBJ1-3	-	TGTGCCAGCACCGGCCGGCTCTCTGGAAACACCATATATTTT	CASTGRLSGNTIYF
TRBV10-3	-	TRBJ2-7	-	TGTGCCATCAGGGGGGGACTCTACGAGCAGTACTTC	CAIRGGLYEQYF
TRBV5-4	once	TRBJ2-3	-	TGTGCCAGCAGCCCATGGACAGCGAGCACAGATACGCAGTATTTT	CASSPWTASTDTQYF
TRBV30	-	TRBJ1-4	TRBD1	TGTGCCTGGAGTGGCGGGACAGAAGCAACTAATGAAAAACTGTTTTTT	CAWSGGTEATNEKLFF
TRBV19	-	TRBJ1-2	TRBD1	TGTGCCAGTAGTCTCATAGACAGGGCCCGCTATGGCTACACCTTC	CASSLIDRARYGYTF
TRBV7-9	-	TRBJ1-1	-	TGTGCCAGCAGCCCCTCCGGGGGCCTGAACACTGAAGCTTTCTTT	CASSPSGGLNTEAFF
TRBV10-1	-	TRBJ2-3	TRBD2	TGCGCCAGCAGTGAGGGACTAGGCTTCACAGATACGCAGTATTTT	CASSEGLGFTDTQYF
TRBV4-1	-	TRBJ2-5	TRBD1	TGCGCCAGCAGCCAAGCGGGGGACAGGAGAACCCAGTACTTC	CASSQAGDRRTQYF
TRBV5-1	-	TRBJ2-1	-	TGCGCCAGCAGCCCCCCTATGGACCAGGCTTCGCAGTTCTTC	CASSPPMDQASQFF
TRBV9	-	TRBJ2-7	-	TGTGCCAGCAGCGTAGGGGCGACACCCTCCTACGAGCAGTACTTC	CASSVGATPSYEQYF
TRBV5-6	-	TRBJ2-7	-	TGTGCCAGCAGCCGGACACAGGGTAGCTACGAGCAGTACTTC	CASSRTQGSYEQYF
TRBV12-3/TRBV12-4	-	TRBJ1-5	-	TGTGCCAGCAGTTTCCTAGATCAGCCCCAGCATTTT	CASSFLDQPQHF
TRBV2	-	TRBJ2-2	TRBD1	TGTGCCAGCACAGAACAGGGACAGGGGGGCACCGGGGAGCTGTTTTTT	CASTEQGQGGTGELFF
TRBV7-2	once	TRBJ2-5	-	TGTGCCAGCAGCGTTATGCAGGGAAAGGAGACCCAGTACTTC	CASSVMQGKETQYF
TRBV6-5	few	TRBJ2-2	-	TGTGCCAGCAGCCAGGACACCTGGAACACCGGGGAGCTGTTTTTT	CASSQDTWNTGELFF
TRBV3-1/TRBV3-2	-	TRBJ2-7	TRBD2	TGTGCCAGCAGCCCCCCTGCGGGGGGGCCTCGGGACGAGCAGTACTTC	CASSPPAGGPRDEQYF
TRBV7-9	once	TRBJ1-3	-	TGTGCCAGCAGCCCACCACGCCTAGGTACGAGCTCTGGAAACACCATATATTTT	CASSPPRLGTSSGNTIYF
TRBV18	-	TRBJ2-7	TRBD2	TGTGCCAGCTCGCCCAACGTAGCGGGAGAGGGCTACGAGCAGTACTTC	CASSPNVAGEGYEQYF
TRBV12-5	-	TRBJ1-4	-	TGTGCTAGTGGTTTGTTCCTGAGGGAACTGTTTTTT	CASGLFLRELFF
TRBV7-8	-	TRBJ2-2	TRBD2	TGTGCCAGCAGGGTACTCGGGGGGGGGCCTGGCGGGGAGCTGTTTTTT	CASRVLGGGPGGELFF
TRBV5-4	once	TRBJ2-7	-	TGTGCCAGCAGCACTCCAGGGGACTTCTCCTACGAGCAGTACTTC	CASSTPGDFSYEQYF
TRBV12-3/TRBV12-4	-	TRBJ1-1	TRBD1	TGTGCCAGCAATAGACAGGGGGTCACTGAAGCTTTCTTT	CASNRQGVTEAFF
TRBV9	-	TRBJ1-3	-	TGTGCCAGCAGCCAGGGAACAGGGCCCAGAGGAAACACCATATATTTT	CASSQGTGPRGNTIYF
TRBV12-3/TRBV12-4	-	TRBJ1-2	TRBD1	TGTGCCAGCAGACCGGGACAGGCCTATGGCTACACCTTC	CASRPGQAYGYTF
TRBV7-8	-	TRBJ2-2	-	TGTGCCAGCAGCTTCCGTAACACCGGGGAGCTGTTTTTT	CASSFRNTGELFF
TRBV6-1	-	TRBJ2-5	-	TGTGCCAGCAGTGACCCCGGGCGAGGGGAGACCCAGTACTTC	CASSDPGRGETQYF
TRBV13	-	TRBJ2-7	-	TGTGCCAGCAGCTTAAAGGGGTCGTTTTCCTACGAGCAGTACTTC	CASSLKGSFSYEQYF
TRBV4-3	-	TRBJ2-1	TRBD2	TGCGCCAGCAGCCAAACGGGGACTACCCACAATGAGCAGTTCTTC	CASSQTGTTHNEQFF
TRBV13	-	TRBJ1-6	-	TGTGCCAGCAGCCTGACGGGGGGCTCTTCACCCCTCCACTTT	CASSLTGGSSPLHF
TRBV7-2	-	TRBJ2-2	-	TGTGCCAGCAGCTTGGACCGGCCGAACACCGGGGAGCTGTTTTTT	CASSLDRPNTGELFF
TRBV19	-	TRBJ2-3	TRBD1	TGTGCCAGTGGGTGGATGGGCATCGGGACAGCCTCTAGCAGGGGGCAGTATTTT	CASGWMGIGTASSRGQYF
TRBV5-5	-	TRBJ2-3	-	TGTGCCAGCAGCTTGGCCAACCCAACAGATACGCAGTATTTT	CASSLANPTDTQYF
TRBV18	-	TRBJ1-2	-	TGTGCCAGCTCACCAATACAGGGAGGTGGTCGGGACTATGGCTACACCTTC	CASSPIQGGGRDYGYTF
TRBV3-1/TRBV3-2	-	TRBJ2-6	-	TGTGCCAGCAGCCAAGCGCATACAAGCTCTGGGGCCAACGTCCTGACTTTC	CASSQAHTSSGANVLTF
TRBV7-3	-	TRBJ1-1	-	TGTGCCAGCAGTTACCCATCCCCGGGGGCGAAGGTGAACACTGAAGCTTTCTTT	CASSYPSPGAKVNTEAFF
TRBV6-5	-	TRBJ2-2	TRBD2	TGTGCCAGCAGTTACCGGGGGGGGTACACCGGGGAGCTGTTTTTT	CASSYRGGYTGELFF
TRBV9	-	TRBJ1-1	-	TGTGCCAGCAGCGTAGTATCAGGGAGGGTCACTGAAGCTTTCTTT	CASSVVSGRVTEAFF
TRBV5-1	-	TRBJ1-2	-	TGCGCCAGCAGCTCCGGCTACGTCTATGGCTACACCTTC	CASSSGYVYGYTF